Below are 11 T cell receptor beta chains sequenced from a single sample in a study of human T cells and chemical hapten exposure. From the RACE reads, TCRdb called clonotypes with MiXCR, one entry per CDR3 protein. The profile shows nearly 350,000 distinct CDR3 sequences, about 7% of them singletons. Time point defined: patch test 1, 2 weeks after DPC sensitization. Treatment noted: therapeutic diphenylcyclopropenone sensitization with weekly scalp DPC. Sample: whole blood, taken in connection with sensitization to the hapten diphenylcyclopropenone (DPC). The source of these receptors is a woman aged 18-29 years with alopecia areata. Some clones in this sample may be carry-over from other donors' samples.

This clonotype came up many times. The chain is built from TRBV12-3 or TRBV12-4 and TRBJ2-2; the D is unclear. V was clipped by 6 bases and J by 2 bases, with 13 bases between them. This CDR3 has 15 residues. The DNA of the CDR3 is TGTGCCAGCAGGCCACCTGTCACCAACACCGGGGAGCTGTTTTTT. This translates into CASRPPVTNTGELFF.

V is TRBV6-1 and J is TRBJ2-7; a weak D match, TRBD1 (5 bases). Trimming took off 2 bases at V and 3 bases at J, with 14 bases between the two ends. CDR3 length equals 15 residues. Germline V gene data show CDR1 as MNHNS and CDR2 as SASEGT. The CDR3 protein is CASSETGLTLYEQYF. The DNA of the CDR3 is TGTGCCAGCAGTGAAACAGGCCTGACCCTCTACGAGCAGTACTTC.

This clonotype was counted between two and nine times. The V gene is TRBV6-5, the J gene TRBJ2-7; perhaps TRBD1 as D (6 bases). CDR1 MNHEY and CDR2 SVGAGI come from the germline V gene. The CDR3 consists of 14 residues. The ends were cut back, 4 bases at V and 2 bases at J, with 12 bases in the middle. The CDR3 loop is CASSSTGTPYEQYF. CDR3 sequence (DNA): TGTGCCAGCAGTTCAACCGGGACACCCTACGAGCAGTACTTC.

In this sample, this clonotype turned up many times. The rearrangement links TRBV20-1 to TRBJ2-1; perhaps TRBD1 as D (5 bases). Looked up from germline, CDR1 is DFQATT and CDR2 is SNEGSKA (reference sequence). CDR3 length: 14 amino acids. Trimming left V 5 bases short and J 8 bases short, with 19 bases between. The CDR3: CSAPGQGIPDEQFF. Written as DNA, the CDR3 is TGCAGTGCTCCAGGGCAGGGTATACCCGATGAGCAGTTCTTC.

The CDR3 protein is CASSLMASGGDEQFF. The CDR3 nucleotides are TGTGCCAGCAGCCTAATGGCTAGCGGGGGGGATGAGCAGTTCTTC. The chain employs TRBV7-9 and TRBJ2-1; the match to TRBD2 covers 12 bases. V gave up 5 bases and J gave up 8 bases; unmatched junction bases: 7. Germline CDR1 and CDR2: SEHNR and FQNEAQ (reference sequence). The CDR3 runs to 15 residues.

This clonotype was observed a few times. This sequence joins TRBV7-9 and TRBJ1-2; D may be TRBD1 (6 bases). V lost 6 bases to trimming and J lost 1 base, with 15 bases between them. CDR3 length: 15 residues. Germline values: CDR1 SEHNR, CDR2 FQNEAQ (reference sequence). This CDR3 is CASSYQGGFNYGYTF. The CDR3 region has the DNA TGTGCCAGCAGTTACCAAGGGGGTTTTAACTATGGCTACACCTTC.

In this sample, this clonotype turned up a few times. The V gene is TRBV7-9, the J gene TRBJ1-1, with D unclear. CDR1 and CDR2 from the germline V gene are SEHNR and FQNEAQ (reference sequence). Between the trimmed V and J ends, which lost 2 bases and 6 bases, there was a span of 13 bases. The CDR3 contains 14 residues. The CDR3 DNA sequence: TGTGCCAGCAGCTTAACCGGGGTGACCTCTGAAGCTTTCTTT. Its translation is CASSLTGVTSEAFF.

This clonotype was detected a few times. This chain joins TRBV15 and TRBJ1-1; 9 positions match TRBD1. V was clipped by 4 bases and J by 5 bases; unmatched bases: 11. Germline V CDR1 and CDR2: LNHNV, YYDKDF (reference sequence). The CDR3 sequence is 16 residues long. The CDR3 region is CATSTPDRGSRTEAFF. In DNA form, the CDR3 reads TGTGCCACCAGCACGCCGGACAGGGGAAGTCGGACTGAAGCTTTCTTT. The entire variable domain, with the rest obtained from reference TRBV15 and TRBJ1-1, is as follows: DAMVIQNPRYQVTQFGKPVTLSCSQTLNHNVMYWYQQKSSQAPKLLFHYYDKDFNNEADTPDNFQSRRPNTSFCFLDIRSPGLGDTAMYLCATSTPDRGSRTEAFFGQGTRLTVV.

The V gene is TRBV12-3 or TRBV12-4, the J gene TRBJ1-2; D gene unclear. CDR3 size: 14 residues. The germline V and J ends were trimmed by 2 bases and 4 bases, with 11 bases remaining between them. The CDR3 region is CASSLSLGGYGYTF. The CDR3, as DNA: TGTGCCAGCAGTTTAAGTCTCGGCGGCTATGGCTACACCTTC.

This clonotype came up a few times. The CDR3 region has the DNA TGTGCCAGCTCACCGTACGTGGACAGGGAAGCCGGGGAGCTGTTTTTT. Its protein product is CASSPYVDREAGELFF. The chain carries TRBV18 and TRBJ2-2, with 8 bases that match TRBD1. V gave up 3 bases and J gave up 6 bases; unmatched junction bases: 9. CDR3 size: 16 residues. In germline, CDR1 is KGHSH, CDR2 LQKENI.

CDR3 residues: CASSQDAERGPYEQYF. DNA for the CDR3: TGCGCCAGCAGCCAAGATGCGGAGCGGGGACCGTACGAGCAGTACTTC. This chain connects TRBV4-1 to TRBJ2-7; 7 positions match TRBD2. The CDR3 has 16 residues. The V gene's germline CDR1 is MGHRA and CDR2 YSYEKL. V shed 0 bases and J 4 bases; nucleotides not matched to a gene: 9.